This TCR beta chain was recorded in a study of shared clonotypes between healthy human individuals. Across the study: Three plates were used per donor for CD4 naive, three for CD4 memory, two for CD8 naive and one for CD8 memory.

The protocol was immunoSEQ multiplex PCR, while the TCRdb copy is restricted to in-frame clones and leaves out a portion. The sample carries roughly 2 million clones, 90% to 95% recorded once. The V segment lost 2 bases and the J segment 0 bases; nucleotides outside the gene matches: 13. CDR1 MNHNS and CDR2 SASEGT come from the germline V gene. The CDR3 is 19 residues long. The chain combines TRBV6-1 with TRBJ2-7; 10 bases agree with TRBD2. This TCR came from a man between 18 and 35 years old in good health. Sequencing was performed on naive CD4+ T cells sorted from blood. The subset: CD45RA+ positively selected. For the CDR3, the DNA is TGTGCCAGCAGTGAAAGAAGGGTCGTAGCGGGAGGAAGCTCCTACGAGCAGTACTTC. Protein sequence: CASSERRVVAGGSSYEQYF.